This T cell receptor beta chain was recovered during a study of OX40 agonist ivuxolimab in advanced cancers. This table comes from immunoSEQ multiplex PCR, and its TCRdb copy is limited to in-frame clones, with some not included. The sample gives 82,000 or so clones, 75% to 90% of which show up once; more than 2% is in the top ten. Germline CDR1 and CDR2: MNHNS and SASEGT. The CDR3 totals 17 residues. The germline V and J ends were trimmed by 0 bases and 5 bases, with 20 bases remaining between them. This clonotype originated in an adult with an advanced solid tumor such as melanoma, head and neck, liver or kidney cancer. The chain uses TRBV6-1 and TRBJ2-7; D may match TRBD1 or TRBD2 (6 bases each). This specimen was CD4+ or CD8+ T cells sorted from blood, taken in a trial of the OX40 agonist ivuxolimab. The CDR3 reads CASSEALRGGLVHEQYF. CDR3 in DNA: TGTGCCAGCAGTGAAGCGCTTCGTGGGGGGCTTGTCCACGAGCAGTACTTC.